The text below deals with one T cell receptor beta chain. What it binds is not known. A much larger clone differs from this one at a single base, so this may be a read error. The data derive from a study of regulatory T cells in long-lasting Graves disease. Study-wide context: Less than 3 months of antithyroid drugs had been taken by newly diagnosed Graves' patients.

Study-wide points: Newly diagnosed disease favored TRBV20-1 and TRBJ2-1 over persistent disease. Whereas approximately 980 public clonotypes were shared by new patients, persistent patients shared more, at over 2,500.

There are 14 residues in the CDR3. The germline V gene encodes CDR1 MNHNS and CDR2 SASEGT. Combining iRepertoire HTBI primers with Arm-PCR of CDR3 regions, the authors built TCR beta libraries. Using its own MiXCR run on the multiplex PCR reads, TCRdb lists one record per CDR3 protein. Of about 380,000 distinct CDR3 sequences listed, roughly a sixth are singletons. Time point specified: newly diagnosed GD, antithyroid drugs for less than 3 months. From PBMCs, RNA was extracted and then used to make the TCR library. The patients were drawn from one endocrinology department in Xi'an, China. The sequence came from a female donor with Graves disease. The sample consisted of peripheral blood mononuclear cells (PBMCs), taken at new diagnosis, from a patient treated with antithyroid drugs. J is TRBJ1-1 and V is TRBV6-1, with 7 bases aligning to TRBD1. The CDR3: CANSLQGSDTEAFF. CDR3 in DNA: TGTGCCAACAGTCTACAGGGGAGCGACACTGAAGCTTTCTTT.